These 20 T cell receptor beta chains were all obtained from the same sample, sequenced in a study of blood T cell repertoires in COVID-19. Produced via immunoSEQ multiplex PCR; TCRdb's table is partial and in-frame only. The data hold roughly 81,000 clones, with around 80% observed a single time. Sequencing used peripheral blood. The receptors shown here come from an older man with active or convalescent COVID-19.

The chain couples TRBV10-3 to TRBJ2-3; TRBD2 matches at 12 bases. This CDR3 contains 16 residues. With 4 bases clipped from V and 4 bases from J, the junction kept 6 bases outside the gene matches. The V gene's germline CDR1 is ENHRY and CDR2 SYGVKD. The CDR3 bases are TGTGCCATCAGTGCTCTAGCGGGAGGGCCCCCAGATACGCAGTATTTT. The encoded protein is CAISALAGGPPDTQYF.

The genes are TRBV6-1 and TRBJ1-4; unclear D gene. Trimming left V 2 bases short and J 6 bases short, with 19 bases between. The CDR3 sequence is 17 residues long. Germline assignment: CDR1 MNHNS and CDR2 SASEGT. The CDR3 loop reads CASSETSRHRGDEKLFF. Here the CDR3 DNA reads TGTGCCAGCAGTGAAACGTCCAGGCACCGGGGAGATGAAAAACTGTTTTTT.

The chain's CDR3 is CAARGGGYGYTF. The CDR3 region has the DNA TGTGCCGCCAGAGGGGGTGGTTATGGCTACACCTTC. The chain is built from TRBV19 and TRBJ1-2; D is possibly TRBD1 (6 bases). The CDR3 spans 12 residues. Trimming pared 11 bases from V and 5 bases from J, leaving 15 bases between. Germline V gives CDR1 LNHDA, CDR2 SQIVND (reference sequence).

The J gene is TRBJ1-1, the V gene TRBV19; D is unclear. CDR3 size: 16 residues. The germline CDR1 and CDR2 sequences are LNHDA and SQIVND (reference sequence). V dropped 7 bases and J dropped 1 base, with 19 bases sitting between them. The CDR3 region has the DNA TGTGCCAGTAATAACTGGGCCTCCCCGCGGAACACTGAAGCTTTCTTT. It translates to CASNNWASPRNTEAFF.

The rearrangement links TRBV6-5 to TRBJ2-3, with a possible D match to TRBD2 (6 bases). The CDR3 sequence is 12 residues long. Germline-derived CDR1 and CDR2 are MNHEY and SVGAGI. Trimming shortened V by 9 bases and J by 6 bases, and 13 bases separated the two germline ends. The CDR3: CARDGGSDTQYF. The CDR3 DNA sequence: TGTGCCAGAGATGGGGGGAGCGATACGCAGTATTTT.

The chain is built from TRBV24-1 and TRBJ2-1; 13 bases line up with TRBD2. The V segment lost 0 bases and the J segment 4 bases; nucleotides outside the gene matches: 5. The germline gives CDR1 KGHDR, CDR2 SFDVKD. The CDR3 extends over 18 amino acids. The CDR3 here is CATSDLRTSGRGYNEQFF. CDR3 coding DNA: TGTGCCACCAGTGATTTGCGGACTAGCGGGAGAGGTTACAATGAGCAGTTCTTC.

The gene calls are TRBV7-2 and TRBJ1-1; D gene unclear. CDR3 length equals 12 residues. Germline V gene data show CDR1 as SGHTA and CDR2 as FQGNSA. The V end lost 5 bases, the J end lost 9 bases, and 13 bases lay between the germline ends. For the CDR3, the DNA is TGTGCCAGCAGCCTAGAGACACCTAAAGCTTTCTTT. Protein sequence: CASSLETPKAFF.

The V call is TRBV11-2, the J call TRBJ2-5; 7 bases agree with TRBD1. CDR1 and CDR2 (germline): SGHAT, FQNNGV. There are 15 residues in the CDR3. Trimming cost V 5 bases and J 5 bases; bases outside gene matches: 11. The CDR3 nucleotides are TGTGCCAGCAGCGCCCGACAGGGTTGGGTTGAGACCCAGTACTTC. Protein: CASSARQGWVETQYF.

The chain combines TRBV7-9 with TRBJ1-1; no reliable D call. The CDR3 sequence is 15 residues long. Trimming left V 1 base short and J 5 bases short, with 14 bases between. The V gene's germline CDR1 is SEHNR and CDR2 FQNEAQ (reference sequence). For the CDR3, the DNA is TGTGCCAGCAGCTTAGGCTACGGCCCGGGGACTGAAGCTTTCTTT. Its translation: CASSLGYGPGTEAFF.

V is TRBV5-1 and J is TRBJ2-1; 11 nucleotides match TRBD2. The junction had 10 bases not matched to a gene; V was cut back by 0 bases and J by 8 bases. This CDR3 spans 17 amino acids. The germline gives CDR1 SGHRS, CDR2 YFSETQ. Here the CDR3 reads CASSLAHLAGGPDEQFF. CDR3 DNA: TGCGCCAGCAGCTTGGCGCACCTAGCGGGGGGCCCCGATGAGCAGTTCTTC. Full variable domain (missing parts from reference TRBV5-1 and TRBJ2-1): KAGVTQTPRYLIKTRGQQVTLSCSPISGHRSVSWYQQTPGQGLQFLFEYFSETQRNKGNFPGRFSGRQFSNSRSEMNVSTLELGDSALYLCASSLAHLAGGPDEQFFGPGTRLTVL.

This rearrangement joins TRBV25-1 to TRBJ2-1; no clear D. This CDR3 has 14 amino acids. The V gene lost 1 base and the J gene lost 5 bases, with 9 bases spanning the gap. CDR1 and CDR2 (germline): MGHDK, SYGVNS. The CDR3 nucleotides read TGTGCCAGCAGTGAATTGGCTAGGAACAATGAGCAGTTCTTC. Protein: CASSELARNNEQFF. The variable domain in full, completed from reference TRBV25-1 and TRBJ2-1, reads EADIYQTPRYLVIGTGKKITLECSQTMGHDKMYWYQQDPGMELHLIHYSYGVNSTEKGDLSSESTVSRIRTEHFPLTLESARPSHTSQYLCASSELARNNEQFFGPGTRLTVL.

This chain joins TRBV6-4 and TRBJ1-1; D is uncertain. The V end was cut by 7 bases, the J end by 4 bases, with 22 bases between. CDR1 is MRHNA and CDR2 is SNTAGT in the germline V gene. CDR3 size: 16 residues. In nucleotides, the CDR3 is TGTGCCAGCAAACTAACCCCGAATCCCTCGAGCACTGAAGCTTTCTTT. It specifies CASKLTPNPSSTEAFF.

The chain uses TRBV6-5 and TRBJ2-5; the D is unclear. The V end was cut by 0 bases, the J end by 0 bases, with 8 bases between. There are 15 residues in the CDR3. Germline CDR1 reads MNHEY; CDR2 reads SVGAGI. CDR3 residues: CASSYSISDQETQYF. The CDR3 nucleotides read TGTGCCAGCAGTTACTCGATCAGCGACCAAGAGACCCAGTACTTC.

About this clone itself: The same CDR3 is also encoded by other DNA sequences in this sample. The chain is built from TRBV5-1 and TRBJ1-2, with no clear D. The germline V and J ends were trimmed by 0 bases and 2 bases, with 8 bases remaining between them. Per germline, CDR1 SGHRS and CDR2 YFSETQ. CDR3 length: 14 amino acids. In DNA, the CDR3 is TGCGCCAGCAGCTTGGGGCCCGGGAACTATGGCTACACCTTC. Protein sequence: CASSLGPGNYGYTF.

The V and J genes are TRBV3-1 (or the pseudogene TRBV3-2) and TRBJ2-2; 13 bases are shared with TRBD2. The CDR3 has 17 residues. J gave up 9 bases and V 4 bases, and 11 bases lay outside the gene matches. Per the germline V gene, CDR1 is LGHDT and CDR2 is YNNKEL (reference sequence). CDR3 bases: TGTGCCAGCAGCCCGCACTCTACTAGCGGGAGGGTTCGGGAGCTGTTTTTT. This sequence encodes CASSPHSTSGRVRELFF.

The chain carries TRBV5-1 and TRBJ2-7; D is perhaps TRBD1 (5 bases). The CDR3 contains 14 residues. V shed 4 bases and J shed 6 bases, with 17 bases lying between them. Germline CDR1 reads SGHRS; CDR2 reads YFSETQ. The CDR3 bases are TGCGCCAGCAGCCCAAGCACCCAGGGTTTCGAGCAGTACTTC. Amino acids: CASSPSTQGFEQYF.

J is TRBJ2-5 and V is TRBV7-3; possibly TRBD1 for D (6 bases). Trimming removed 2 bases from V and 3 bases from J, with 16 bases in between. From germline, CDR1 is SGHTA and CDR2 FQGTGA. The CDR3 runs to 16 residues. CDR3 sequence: CASSLGGRLGEETQYF. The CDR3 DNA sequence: TGTGCCAGCAGCTTAGGGGGCCGCCTTGGTGAAGAGACCCAGTACTTC.

The CDR3 is CASSENLVLAGYTQYF. CDR3 DNA: TGTGCCAGCAGTGAAAATTTGGTTCTAGCGGGGTATACGCAGTATTTT. The V gene is TRBV6-4, the J gene TRBJ2-3; TRBD2 aligns across 9 bases. V shed 3 bases and J 7 bases; nucleotides not matched to a gene: 11. The CDR3 runs to 16 residues. Germline CDR1 reads MRHNA; CDR2 reads SNTAGT.

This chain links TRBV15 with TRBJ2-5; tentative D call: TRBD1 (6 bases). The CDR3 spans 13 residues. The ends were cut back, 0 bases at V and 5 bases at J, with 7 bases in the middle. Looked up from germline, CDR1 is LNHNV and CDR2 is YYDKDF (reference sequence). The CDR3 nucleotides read TGTGCCACCAGCAGAGATCAGGGGGAGACCCAGTACTTC. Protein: CATSRDQGETQYF.

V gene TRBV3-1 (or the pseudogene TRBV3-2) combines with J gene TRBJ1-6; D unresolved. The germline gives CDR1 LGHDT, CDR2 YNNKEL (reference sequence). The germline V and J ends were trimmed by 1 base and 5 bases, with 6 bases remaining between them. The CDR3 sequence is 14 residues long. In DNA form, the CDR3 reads TGTGCCAGCAGCCAAGCGGAGCATAATTCACCCCTCCACTTT. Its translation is CASSQAEHNSPLHF.